Detailed here is one TCR beta chain. The germline gives CDR1 LNHNV, CDR2 YYDKDF (reference sequence). The ends lost 3 bases at V and 6 bases at J; junction bases unmatched: 6. The CDR3 runs 14 residues. Methods used by the authors: Nucleated cell number was recorded as an estimate derived from reference gene primer amplification. This table comes from immunoSEQ multiplex PCR, and its TCRdb copy is limited to in-frame clones, with some not included. The V and J calls and the clone size are those of that table, but D and trimming were determined from the DNA. This sample has over 200,000 clones, with around nine tenths found just once. The data are from a study of blood T cell repertoires in COVID-19. Study background: T cells, B-cell-depleted T cells, or PBMCs supplied cDNA or gDNA.

V gene TRBV15 combines with J gene TRBJ2-3, with 7 bases identical to TRBD2. The sample comprised peripheral blood. The origin of this receptor is a man between 60 and 75 years old who had recovered from COVID-19. The DNA of the CDR3 is TGTGCCACCAGCAGGCGACCGCGGGGGGATACGCAGTATTTT. Its translation: CATSRRPRGDTQYF.